This T cell receptor (beta chain) came from a study of Ad26.COV2.S vaccination and SARS-CoV-2 variants. For the study at large: This donor came from the COV1001 trial of Ad26.COV2.S.

This clone showed up just a few times. Noted treatment: some 20 received Ad26.COV2.S at low or high dose, single or two shots; about 5 received placebo; per-sample allocation not given. Sampling was done on day 63 after the first vaccine or placebo injection. Built on an Ad26 vector, the vaccine expressed Wuhan-strain SARS-CoV-2 spike. Profiled with immunoSEQ multiplex PCR; TCRdb holds only in-frame clones, not every one. Of about 410,000 clones detected, roughly nine tenths appear once; the ten largest clones hold 3.5%. V gave up 7 bases and J gave up 0 bases, with 10 bases separating them. Per germline, CDR1 ENHRY and CDR2 SYGVKD. The length of the CDR3 is 14 residues.

This chain links TRBV10-3 with TRBJ1-3; the D is unclear. The material was peripheral blood, obtained in a trial of Ad26.COV2.S vaccine versus placebo. The receptor was derived from a person aged 18-65 years who received the Ad26.COV2.S COVID-19 vaccine or a placebo. The CDR3 reads CAIKVSGSGNTIYF. The DNA of the CDR3 is TGTGCCATCAAAGTTTCGGGCTCTGGAAACACCATATATTTT.